This entry concerns a single T cell receptor (beta chain). This clone was seen once. Its antigen is still unknown. Base qualities are not provided; no much larger clone lies one nucleotide away. This record belongs to a study of a mutant IDH1 vaccine in newly diagnosed glioma (dated by TCRdb to 2020 to 2022). Background for the entire study: Patients were given eight vaccinations, in weeks 1, 3, 5, 7, 11, 15, 19 and 23, which matched visits V03 through V10. Vaccination was initiated 4-6 weeks after radiotherapy alone, or concurrently with temozolomide cycles in the chemotherapy-containing groups. Of the approximately 33 treated patients, roughly 60% were male and around 40% were female, and the mean age was around 40 years. Before enrollment, patients had received standard therapy of radiotherapy alone, temozolomide alone, or radiochemotherapy with temozolomide; most received the combination. Peripheral blood was drawn at six visits: V03 (baseline), V05, V07, V10, V12 and V13. For exploratory analyses, longitudinal TCRB deep sequencing was carried out in about two dozen treated patients wherever samples were available.

The intended sense of this specimen's time point label: week 23, last vaccination. Each vaccine dose was 300 ug of a 20-mer mutant IDH1 peptide in Montanide, given subcutaneously with topical imiquimod. Donors had newly diagnosed WHO grade 3 or 4 IDH1-mutant astrocytomas with loss of nuclear ATRX. The samples were drawn from NOA16, a multicentre, single-arm, open-label phase I trial in Germany that tested a mutant IDH1 peptide vaccine in humans for the first time. The DNeasy Blood and Tissue Kit was used to extract genomic DNA from EDTA blood for TCRB sequencing. Here is what the overall study found, with its caveats: It was noted by the authors that analyses of patient blood samples could not be reproduced owing to sample limitations. Vaccine-induced immune responses across multiple MHC alleles were detected in over 85% of patients. Availability determined which PBMC samples were chosen for TCRB deep sequencing. Pseudoprogression appeared unrelated to alterations in the top peripheral T cell clonotypes detected by TCRB sequencing.

To prepare the library, the immunoSEQ multiplex PCR assay was applied. Following the manufacturer's protocol, the hsTCRB Kit was used to amplify rearranged TCR beta chain sequences. TCRB libraries were sequenced on an Illumina MiSeq. Turning to the authors' computational methods: The proprietary platform of the kit vendor was used for demultiplexing, trimming and gene mapping. TCRdb took over this immuneACCESS table, retaining in-frame rearrangements with V and J assigned. Such tables are incomplete; in checked studies, under half of the missing clones stem from an unresolved V gene, and the remainder is unexplained. V and J calls and clone size are copied from that table; D and trimming were computed from the DNA. The sample table contains around 54,000 clones; only one count was recorded for around 87% of them. The ten largest account for around 1.5% of the sample. Specimen: PBMCs, collected from a glioma patient whose treatment included an IDH1 peptide vaccine. The receptor comes from a man between 35 and 55 years old with glioma.

The CDR3 has the sequence CASSQQGGYGETQYF. Read as DNA, the sequence is TGTGCCAGCAGCCAACAGGGGGGGTACGGCGAGACCCAGTACTTC. This receptor chain uses TRBV4-2 and TRBJ2-5; the D element might be TRBD1 or TRBD2, as each aligns at 7 bases. Trimming costs V 2 bases and J 5 bases, and their ends lie 15 bases apart. The CDR3 holds 15 amino acids from the cysteine to the phenylalanine. Kept here is only the CDR3 DNA, which spans 45 bases and is read in frame from base 1. The germline V gene sets CDR1 to LGHNA and CDR2 to YNFKEQ.